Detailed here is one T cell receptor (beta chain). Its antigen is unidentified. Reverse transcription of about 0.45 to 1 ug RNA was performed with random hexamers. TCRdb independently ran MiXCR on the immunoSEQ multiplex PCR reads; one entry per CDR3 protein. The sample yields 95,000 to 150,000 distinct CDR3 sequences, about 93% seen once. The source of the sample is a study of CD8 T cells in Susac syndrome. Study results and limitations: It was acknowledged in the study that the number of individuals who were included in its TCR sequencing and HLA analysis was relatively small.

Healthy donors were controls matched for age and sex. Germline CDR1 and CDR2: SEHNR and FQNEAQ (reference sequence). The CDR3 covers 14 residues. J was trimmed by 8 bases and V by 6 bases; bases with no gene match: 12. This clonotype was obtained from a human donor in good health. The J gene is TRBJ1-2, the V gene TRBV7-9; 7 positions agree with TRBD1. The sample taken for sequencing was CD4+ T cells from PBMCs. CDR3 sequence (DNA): TGTGCCAGCAGGCGACAGGGTGGAGACTTGGGCTACACCTTC. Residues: CASRRQGGDLGYTF.